The T cell receptor beta chain described here comes from a study of OX40 agonist ivuxolimab in advanced cancers. As for the study in general: Hepatocellular carcinoma, melanoma, renal cell or head and neck cancer was diagnosed in the dose-escalation patients.

Only in-frame clones appear in the TCRdb table, and some are missing; sequencing was by immunoSEQ multiplex PCR. There are approximately 49,000 clones in the sample; 65% to 90% occur only once, and 5.5% to 7% lies in the top ten. The ends lost 6 bases at V and 1 base at J; junction bases unmatched: 8. Germline V gene lookup returns CDR1 MDHEN and CDR2 SYDVKM. CDR3 size: 15 residues. This clone was seen more than once but under ten times. This TCR was sampled from an adult with an advanced solid tumor such as melanoma, head and neck, liver or kidney cancer. This specimen was CD4+ or CD8+ T cells sorted from blood, taken in a trial of the OX40 agonist ivuxolimab. This chain connects TRBV28 to TRBJ1-1; 7 nucleotides match TRBD1. The CDR3 spells CASRPPGGENTEAFF. The DNA for the CDR3 is TGTGCCAGCAGGCCCCCAGGGGGGGAGAACACTGAAGCTTTCTTT. Full variable domain (missing parts from reference TRBV28 and TRBJ1-1): DVKVTQSSRYLVKRTGEKVFLECVQDMDHENMFWYRQDPGLGLRLIYFSYDVKMKEKGDIPEGYSVSREKKERFSLILESASTNQTSMYLCASRPPGGENTEAFFGQGTRLTVV.